The 16 T cell receptor beta chains reported below all come from one sample, sequenced in a study of cytomegalovirus exposure and HLA in healthy donors. PCR primers comprised 60 Vbeta and 13 Jbeta primers. The repertoire was sequenced with immunoSEQ multiplex PCR; TCRdb's copy has only in-frame clones and lacks some. Of 120,000 to 150,000 clones in the sample, around three quarters were seen once. The sequenced material came from PBMCs. The receptors shown here come from a man aged 35-49 years in good health and CMV-seropositive.

V is TRBV7-9 and J is TRBJ1-4; D unresolved. CDR3 length: 14 amino acids. Per germline, CDR1 SEHNR and CDR2 FQNEAQ (reference sequence). V was trimmed by 6 bases and J by 7 bases, leaving 15 bases between them. CDR3 nucleotide sequence: TGTGCCAGCAGTCCAGACCTCAGCGGTGAAAAACTGTTTTTT. Protein sequence: CASSPDLSGEKLFF.

The chain is built from TRBV6-5 and TRBJ2-1; 9 nucleotides line up with TRBD2. This CDR3 is 15 amino acids long. V trimming: 0 bases; J trimming: 7 bases; junction bases outside the gene matches: 4. From germline, CDR1 is MNHEY and CDR2 SVGAGI. The CDR3 protein is CASSYSGLAGNEQFF. The CDR3 DNA reads as TGTGCCAGCAGTTACTCGGGACTAGCCGGTAATGAGCAGTTCTTC.

This clone was counted only a few times. This chain joins TRBV5-4 and TRBJ2-5, with 11 bases lining up with TRBD1. The CDR3 is 15 amino acids. In germline, CDR1 is SGHNT, CDR2 YYREEE (reference sequence). V was clipped by 5 bases and J by 5 bases; unmatched bases: 8. DNA for the CDR3: TGTGCCAGCAGTCCCCGGGACAGGGGGATGGAGACCCAGTACTTC. This codes for CASSPRDRGMETQYF.

In this sample, this clone turned up once. The chain joins TRBV15 to TRBJ2-7; possible D gene TRBD2, 5 bases. The CDR3 is 18 amino acids. The germline CDR1 and CDR2 sequences are LNHNV and YYDKDF (reference sequence). Trimming took off 1 base at V and 3 bases at J, with 22 bases between the two ends. CDR3 nucleotide sequence: TGTGCCACCAGCAGAGGGATGGAGGAAATCCCCCGCGACTACGAGCAGTACTTC. It yields the protein CATSRGMEEIPRDYEQYF. The full variable domain, rest sourced from reference TRBV15 and TRBJ2-7, is DAMVIQNPRYQVTQFGKPVTLSCSQTLNHNVMYWYQQKSSQAPKLLFHYYDKDFNNEADTPDNFQSRRPNTSFCFLDIRSPGLGDTAMYLCATSRGMEEIPRDYEQYFGPGTRLTVT.

V and J are TRBV2 and TRBJ2-1; 10 bases map to TRBD2. V lost 3 bases, J lost 4 bases, and 3 bases stayed unmatched. Per germline, CDR1 SNHLY and CDR2 FYNNEI. This CDR3 is 15 amino acids long. For the CDR3, the DNA is TGTGCCAGCAGTGATGGTAGCGGGAGGTACAATGAGCAGTTCTTC. Protein: CASSDGSGRYNEQFF.

The chain joins TRBV11-2 to TRBJ2-7; 11 nucleotides agree with TRBD2. In germline, CDR1 is SGHAT, CDR2 FQNNGV. The junction had 4 bases not matched to a gene; V was cut back by 2 bases and J by 4 bases. The CDR3 length is 15 residues. In DNA, the CDR3 is TGTGCCAGCAGCTTACCTAGCGGGAGGATGTACGAGCAGTACTTC. Residues: CASSLPSGRMYEQYF.

The genes are TRBV5-6 and TRBJ1-4; maybe TRBD1 (5 bases). The CDR3 covers 14 residues. V was shortened by 5 bases and J by 4 bases, with 12 bases between the two germline ends. CDR1 and CDR2 (germline): SGHDT, YYEEEE. This CDR3 is CASRTRGGNEKLFF. The DNA for the CDR3 is TGTGCCAGCAGAACAAGGGGCGGTAATGAAAAACTGTTTTTT.

The chain links TRBV6-5 to TRBJ2-7, with D maybe TRBD1 (6 bases). The CDR3 has 12 residues. Germline V gene sequence: CDR1 MNHEY, CDR2 SVGAGI. Trimming pared 10 bases from V and 2 bases from J, leaving 12 bases between. Here the CDR3 reads CANRETAYEQYF. DNA of the CDR3: TGTGCCAACAGGGAGACGGCCTACGAGCAGTACTTC.

This sequence joins TRBV28 and TRBJ1-5; possibly TRBD1 for D (6 bases). Germline loops: CDR1 MDHEN, CDR2 SYDVKM. With 0 bases removed from V and 3 bases from J, the gap between germline ends came to 12 bases. There are 16 residues in the CDR3. DNA of the CDR3: TGTGCCAGCAGTTTATGGGGGGGGCCGCTCAATCAGCCCCAGCATTTT. It is translated as CASSLWGGPLNQPQHF.

This chain connects TRBV5-4 to TRBJ1-2; a weak D match, TRBD1 (5 bases). The V and J ends lost 4 bases and 10 bases respectively, with 17 bases between them. In germline, CDR1 is SGHNT, CDR2 YYREEE (reference sequence). This CDR3 has 13 amino acids. CDR3 amino acids: CASSKQDRFDYTF. CDR3 coding DNA: TGTGCCAGCAGCAAACAGGACCGGTTCGACTACACCTTC.

This clone appeared a single time. V usage is TRBV5-4 and J usage is TRBJ2-7; 10 bases fit TRBD1. The CDR3 is 15 residues long. With V trimmed by 0 bases and J by 2 bases, 2 bases remained unmatched. Germline V CDR1 and CDR2: SGHNT, YYREEE (reference sequence). The CDR3 DNA reads as TGTGCCAGCAGCTTGGGAGGGACAGGGGCCTACGAGCAGTACTTC. As protein: CASSLGGTGAYEQYF.

The chain combines TRBV19 with TRBJ2-7; TRBD1 matches at 7 bases. This CDR3 is built from 14 residues. Trimming removed 3 bases from V and 2 bases from J; junction bases left unmatched: 4. Germline values: CDR1 LNHDA, CDR2 SQIVND (reference sequence). For the CDR3, the DNA is TGTGCCAGTAGTATCAGGACAGGACCCTACGAGCAGTACTTC. Translation gives CASSIRTGPYEQYF.

This rearrangement joins TRBV11-2 to TRBJ1-2, with D possibly TRBD1 on 6 matching bases. There are 16 residues in the CDR3. Germline values: CDR1 SGHAT, CDR2 FQNNGV. Trimming cost V 5 bases and J 2 bases, with 18 bases left between them. The CDR3 DNA reads as TGTGCCAGCAGCCGACGGACAGAATCTTCGAACTATGGCTACACCTTC. Residues: CASSRRTESSNYGYTF.

V gene TRBV5-1 combines with J gene TRBJ2-1; 9 bases fit TRBD2. The CDR3 consists of 15 residues. V was pared by 4 bases and J by 8 bases, with 10 bases of the junction left unmatched. CDR1 and CDR2 from the germline V gene are SGHRS and YFSETQ. The CDR3 reads CASSLYPSGMYEQFF. CDR3 in DNA: TGCGCCAGCAGCCTATACCCTAGCGGGATGTATGAGCAGTTCTTC.

V usage is TRBV5-1 and J usage is TRBJ1-4; D is undetermined. The germline CDR1 and CDR2 sequences are SGHRS and YFSETQ. The V gene lost 4 bases and the J gene lost 5 bases, with 12 bases spanning the gap. The CDR3 runs 14 residues. CDR3 bases: TGCGCCAGCAGCCGCCGCGGCGGGAATGAAAAACTGTTTTTT. Translating it yields CASSRRGGNEKLFF. Drawing the rest from reference TRBV5-1 and TRBJ1-4, the complete variable domain is KAGVTQTPRYLIKTRGQQVTLSCSPISGHRSVSWYQQTPGQGLQFLFEYFSETQRNKGNFPGRFSGRQFSNSRSEMNVSTLELGDSALYLCASSRRGGNEKLFFGSGTQLSVL.

The chain couples TRBV11-2 to TRBJ2-1; 9 nucleotides line up with TRBD1. The germline CDR1 and CDR2 sequences are SGHAT and FQNNGV. The V and J ends lost 1 base and 10 bases, in that order; junction bases with no gene match: 8. The CDR3 length is 15 residues. The CDR3 bases are TGTGCCAGCAGCTTAGGTGGGACAGGGTTTATGGAGCAGTTCTTC. This codes for CASSLGGTGFMEQFF.